A selection of T cell receptor beta chains follows, all from one sample in a study of T cell responses to AZD1222 COVID-19 vaccine. Produced via immunoSEQ multiplex PCR; TCRdb's table is partial and in-frame only. The sample lists around 150,000 clones, 92% occurring once. The input for sequencing was peripheral blood, taken on day 0 of MenACWY control vaccination. The receptors originated from an adult in good health. Each CDR3 is given with its conserved first and last residue. A D gene is named only where the DNA matches it firmly. The size of a clone is reported for some rows only, either as once, few or many, or as a class for expanded clones.

d_gene	j_gene	v_gene	abundance	CDR3aa	CDR3nt
-	TRBJ1-1	TRBV11-2	-	CASSLGDSHTEAFF	TGTGCCAGCAGCTTAGGCGACAGCCACACTGAAGCTTTCTTT
TRBD2	TRBJ2-1	TRBV13	-	CASSFGTSLNNEQFF	TGTGCCAGCAGCTTCGGGACTAGCCTGAACAATGAGCAGTTCTTC
-	TRBJ1-3	TRBV5-1	-	CASSLQTAEGTIYF	TGCGCCAGCAGCTTACAGACCGCTGAGGGCACCATATATTTT
-	TRBJ1-5	TRBV7-2	-	CASSLEVNSNQPQHF	TGTGCCAGCAGCTTAGAAGTAAATAGCAATCAGCCCCAGCATTTT
TRBD2	TRBJ2-1	TRBV19	-	CASSMLGRSRTSGRRGSYNEQFF	TGTGCCAGTAGTATGCTCGGACGATCACGGACTAGCGGGAGAAGGGGCTCCTACAATGAGCAGTTCTTC
-	TRBJ1-2	TRBV6-2/TRBV6-3	-	CASSYSTDRYGYTF	TGTGCCAGCAGTTACTCTACCGACAGATATGGCTACACCTTC
TRBD2	TRBJ2-1	TRBV4-3	once	CASSPSLAGVILEQFF	TGCGCCAGCAGCCCCTCACTAGCGGGAGTAATATTGGAGCAGTTCTTC
-	TRBJ2-1	TRBV11-2	-	CASSLDRDVEQFF	TGTGCCAGCAGCTTAGATCGGGATGTTGAGCAGTTCTTC
TRBD1	TRBJ1-1	TRBV19	-	CASSMGRGVTNTEAFF	TGTGCCAGTAGTATGGGCAGGGGGGTTACGAACACTGAAGCTTTCTTT
-	TRBJ1-1	TRBV9	-	CASSPRRGSTEAFF	TGTGCCAGCAGCCCCCGAAGGGGTTCCACTGAAGCTTTCTTT
TRBD2	TRBJ2-7	TRBV7-8	-	CASSLPTSESSYEQYF	TGTGCCAGCAGCCTGCCGACTAGCGAGAGCTCCTACGAGCAGTACTTC
-	TRBJ2-3	TRBV5-1	-	CASSLGPGNTQYF	TGCGCCAGCAGCTTGGGACCGGGAAATACGCAGTATTTT
TRBD2	TRBJ2-2	TRBV7-2	-	CASSGGLAGVTGELFF	TGTGCCAGCAGCGGCGGACTAGCGGGAGTCACCGGGGAGCTGTTTTTT
-	TRBJ2-1	TRBV3-1/TRBV3-2	-	CASSQDTGWDGQFF	TGTGCCAGCAGCCAAGACACGGGCTGGGATGGGCAGTTCTTC
TRBD2	TRBJ2-1	TRBV2	-	CASSEVAGGTYNEQFF	TGTGCCAGCAGTGAGGTAGCGGGAGGCACCTACAATGAGCAGTTCTTC
-	TRBJ2-1	TRBV7-3	-	CASSLEETGRRAEQFF	TGTGCCAGCAGCTTAGAGGAGACAGGGAGGCGGGCTGAGCAGTTCTTC
-	TRBJ2-7	TRBV19	-	CASSIGAGEQYF	TGTGCCAGTAGTATTGGGGCCGGCGAGCAGTACTTC
-	TRBJ2-1	TRBV2	-	CASSGGRPFF	TGTGCCAGCAGTGGGGGGAGACCGTTCTTC
TRBD1	TRBJ1-2	TRBV18	-	CASSPKTGNYGYTF	TGTGCCAGCTCACCGAAGACAGGGAACTATGGCTACACCTTC
TRBD1	TRBJ1-2	TRBV11-2	-	CASSDRTGGGSRSYTF	TGTGCCAGCAGCGACCGGACAGGCGGCGGCTCTAGAAGCTACACCTTC
-	TRBJ1-5	TRBV4-2	once	CASSQDATEDQPQHF	TGTGCCAGCAGCCAAGATGCGACAGAAGACCAGCCCCAGCATTTT
-	TRBJ1-1	TRBV7-2	few	CASSLMPDTEAFF	TGTGCCAGCAGCTTAATGCCGGACACTGAAGCTTTCTTT
-	TRBJ1-1	TRBV28	-	CASRPPRVRYEAFF	TGTGCCAGCAGACCACCCCGGGTGAGGTATGAAGCTTTCTTT
TRBD1	TRBJ1-2	TRBV28	-	CATETGTNYGYTF	TGTGCCACCGAGACAGGGACCAACTATGGCTACACCTTC
TRBD1	TRBJ1-1	TRBV15	-	CATSRGGTGALGTEAFF	TGTGCCACCAGCAGAGGAGGGACAGGGGCCCTGGGCACTGAAGCTTTCTTT
-	TRBJ1-1	TRBV19	-	CASSIWQVSSTEAFF	TGTGCCAGTAGTATATGGCAGGTATCTAGCACTGAAGCTTTCTTT
-	TRBJ2-7	TRBV3-1/TRBV3-2	once	CASSQLAEQYF	TGTGCCAGCAGCCAATTAGCCGAGCAGTACTTC
-	TRBJ2-5	TRBV5-1	few	CASSWQQDKGETQYF	TGCGCCAGCAGCTGGCAACAGGACAAGGGGGAGACCCAGTACTTC
TRBD2	TRBJ2-1	TRBV18	-	CASSLKTSGPYNEQFF	TGTGCCAGCTCACTAAAGACTAGCGGGCCCTACAATGAGCAGTTCTTC
-	TRBJ2-7	TRBV10-3	-	CAIKDTDLHPGEQYF	TGTGCCATCAAGGATACGGACCTCCACCCGGGCGAGCAGTACTTC
-	TRBJ2-1	TRBV7-9	-	CASSLGLRGNEQFF	TGTGCCAGCAGCTTAGGGTTAAGGGGCAATGAGCAGTTCTTC
-	TRBJ1-1	TRBV28	-	CASRPPTGSGAFF	TGTGCCAGCAGGCCCCCCACAGGGTCGGGAGCTTTCTTT
-	TRBJ2-3	TRBV30	-	CAWSVTGATDTQYF	TGTGCCTGGAGTGTAACGGGAGCCACCGATACGCAGTATTTT
TRBD1	TRBJ1-5	TRBV7-2	-	CASSKRQGAPYSNQPQHF	TGTGCCAGCAGCAAGAGACAGGGGGCACCTTATAGCAATCAGCCCCAGCATTTT
TRBD1	TRBJ2-1	TRBV7-9	-	CASSPPGTGLEGEQFF	TGTGCCAGCAGCCCCCCCGGGACAGGACTGGAGGGTGAGCAGTTCTTC
TRBD1	TRBJ2-3	TRBV13	-	CASSKDRGISTDTQYF	TGTGCCAGCAGCAAGGACAGGGGGATTAGCACAGATACGCAGTATTTT
-	TRBJ2-2	TRBV6-2/TRBV6-3	-	CASSYNRGPGELFF	TGTGCCAGCAGTTACAACCGGGGACCCGGAGAGCTGTTTTTT
-	TRBJ1-2	TRBV29-1	-	CSVTNRAGYGYTF	TGCAGCGTTACTAACAGGGCTGGCTATGGCTACACCTTC
-	TRBJ1-2	TRBV9	-	CASSVGRAYGYTF	TGTGCCAGCAGCGTGGGCAGGGCCTATGGCTACACCTTC
-	TRBJ2-1	TRBV9	-	CASSVLAAAYNEQFF	TGTGCCAGCAGCGTCCTGGCGGCGGCCTACAATGAGCAGTTCTTC
-	TRBJ1-2	TRBV19	-	CASSPGSYNGGYTF	TGTGCCAGTAGTCCGGGCAGCTATAACGGTGGCTACACCTTC
TRBD2	TRBJ2-7	TRBV27	-	CASRASGITYEQYF	TGTGCCAGCAGGGCTAGCGGAATCACCTACGAGCAGTACTTC
-	TRBJ1-6	TRBV28	-	CASSSPGVDSPLHF	TGTGCCAGCAGTTCCCCGGGAGTAGATTCACCCCTCCACTTT
TRBD1	TRBJ1-4	TRBV19	-	CASSILSGRGDEKLFF	TGTGCCAGTAGTATACTCAGCGGCAGGGGGGATGAAAAACTGTTTTTT
-	TRBJ1-1	TRBV18	-	CASSTQPQGNTEAFF	TGTGCCAGCTCAACCCAGCCGCAGGGGAACACTGAAGCTTTCTTT